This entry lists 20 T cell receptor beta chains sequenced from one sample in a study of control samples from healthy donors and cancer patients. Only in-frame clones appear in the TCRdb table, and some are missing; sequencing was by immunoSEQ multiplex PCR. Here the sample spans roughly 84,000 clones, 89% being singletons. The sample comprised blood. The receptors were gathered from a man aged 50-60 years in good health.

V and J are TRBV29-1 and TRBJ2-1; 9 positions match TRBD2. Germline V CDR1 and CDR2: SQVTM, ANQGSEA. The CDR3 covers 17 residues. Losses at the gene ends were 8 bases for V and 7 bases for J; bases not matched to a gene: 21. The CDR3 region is CSTQGVSGSPQGNEQFF. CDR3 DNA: TGCAGCACCCAAGGAGTTAGCGGGAGCCCTCAGGGAAATGAGCAGTTCTTC.

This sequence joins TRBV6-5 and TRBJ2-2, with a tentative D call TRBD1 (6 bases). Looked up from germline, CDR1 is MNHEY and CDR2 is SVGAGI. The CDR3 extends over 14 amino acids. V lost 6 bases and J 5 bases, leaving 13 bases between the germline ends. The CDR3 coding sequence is TGTGCCAGCAGGGAGACAGGTGGGACCGGGGAGCTGTTTTTT. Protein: CASRETGGTGELFF.

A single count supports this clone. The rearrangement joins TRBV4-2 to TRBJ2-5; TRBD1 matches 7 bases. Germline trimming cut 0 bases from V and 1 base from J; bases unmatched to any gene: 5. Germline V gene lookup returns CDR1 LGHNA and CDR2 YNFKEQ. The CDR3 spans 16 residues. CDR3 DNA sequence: TGTGCCAGCAGCCAAGAGTTGTGGGACAGCCAAGAGACCCAGTACTTC. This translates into CASSQELWDSQETQYF.

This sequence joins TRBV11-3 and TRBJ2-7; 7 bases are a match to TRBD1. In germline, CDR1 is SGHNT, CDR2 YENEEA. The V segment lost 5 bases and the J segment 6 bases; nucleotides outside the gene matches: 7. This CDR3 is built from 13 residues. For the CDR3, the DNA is TGTGCCAGCAGCCCAAGACAGGGCTCCGAGCAGTACTTC. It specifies CASSPRQGSEQYF.

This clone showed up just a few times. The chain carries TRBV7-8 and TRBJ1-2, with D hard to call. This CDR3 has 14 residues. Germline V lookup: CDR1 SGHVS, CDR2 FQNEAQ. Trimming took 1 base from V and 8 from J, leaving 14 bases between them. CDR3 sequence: CASSLGGSLRGYTF. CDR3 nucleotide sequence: TGTGCCAGCAGCTTAGGCGGATCCCTGAGAGGCTACACCTTC.

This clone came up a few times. As DNA, the CDR3 is TGCGCCAGCAGCCAGGTTAGACAGGGGCCAACCTACGAGCAGTACTTC. Amino acid sequence: CASSQVRQGPTYEQYF. V usage is TRBV4-1 and J usage is TRBJ2-7, with TRBD1 matching 8 bases. The V segment lost 3 bases and the J segment 2 bases; nucleotides outside the gene matches: 9. CDR3 size: 16 residues. CDR1 MGHRA and CDR2 YSYEKL come from the germline V gene.

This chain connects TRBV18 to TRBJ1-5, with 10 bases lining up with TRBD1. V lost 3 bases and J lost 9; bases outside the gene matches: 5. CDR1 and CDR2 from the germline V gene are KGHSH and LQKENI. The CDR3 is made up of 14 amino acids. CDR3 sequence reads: CASSPGTGAWPQHF. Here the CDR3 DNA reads TGTGCCAGCTCACCCGGGACAGGGGCTTGGCCCCAGCATTTT.

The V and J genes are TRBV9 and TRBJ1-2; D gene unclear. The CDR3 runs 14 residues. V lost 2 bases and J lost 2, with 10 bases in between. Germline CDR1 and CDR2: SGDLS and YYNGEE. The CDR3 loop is CASSVDLENYGYTF. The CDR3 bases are TGTGCCAGCAGCGTGGACTTGGAGAACTATGGCTACACCTTC.

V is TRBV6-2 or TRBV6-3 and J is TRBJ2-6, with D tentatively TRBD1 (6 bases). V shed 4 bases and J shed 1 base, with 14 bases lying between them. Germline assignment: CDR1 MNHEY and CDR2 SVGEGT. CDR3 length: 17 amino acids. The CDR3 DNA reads TGTGCCAGCAGTTGGGGGACAAGAACGTCTGGGGCCAACGTCCTGACTTTC. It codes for CASSWGTRTSGANVLTF.

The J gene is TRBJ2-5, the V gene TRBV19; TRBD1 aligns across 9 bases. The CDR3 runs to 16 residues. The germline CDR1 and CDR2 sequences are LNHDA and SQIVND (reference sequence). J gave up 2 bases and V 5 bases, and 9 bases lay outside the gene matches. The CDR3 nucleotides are TGTGCCAGTAGTGTCTCCGGGACAGGGTTTCAAGAGACCCAGTACTTC. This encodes CASSVSGTGFQETQYF.

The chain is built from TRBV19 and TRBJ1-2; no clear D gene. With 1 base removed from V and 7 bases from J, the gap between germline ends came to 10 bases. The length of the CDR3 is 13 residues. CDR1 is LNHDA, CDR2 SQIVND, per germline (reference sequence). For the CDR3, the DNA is TGTGCCAGTAGTATAGGTTTCGTTAGTGGCTACACCTTC. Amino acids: CASSIGFVSGYTF.

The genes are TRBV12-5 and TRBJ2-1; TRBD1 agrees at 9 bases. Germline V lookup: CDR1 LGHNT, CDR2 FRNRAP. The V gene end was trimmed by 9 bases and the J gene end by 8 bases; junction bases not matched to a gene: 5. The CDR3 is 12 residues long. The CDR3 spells CASGTGIYEQFF. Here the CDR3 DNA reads TGTGCTAGCGGGACAGGGATCTATGAGCAGTTCTTC.

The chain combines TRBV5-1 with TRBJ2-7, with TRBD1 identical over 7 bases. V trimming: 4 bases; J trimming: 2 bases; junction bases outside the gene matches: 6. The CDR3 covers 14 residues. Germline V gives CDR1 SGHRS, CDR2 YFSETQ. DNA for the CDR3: TGCGCCAGCAGCGCGGACAGGACAACCTACGAGCAGTACTTC. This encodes CASSADRTTYEQYF.

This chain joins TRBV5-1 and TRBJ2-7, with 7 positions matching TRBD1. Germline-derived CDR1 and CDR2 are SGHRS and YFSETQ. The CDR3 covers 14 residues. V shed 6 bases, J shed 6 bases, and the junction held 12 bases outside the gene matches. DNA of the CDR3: TGCGCCAGCACCTATAACAGGGGAAATAGCGAGCAGTACTTC. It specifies CASTYNRGNSEQYF.

DNA of the CDR3: TGCAGTGCTAGTTCGGTGGGGAGCTCCTACAATGAGCAGTTCTTC. As protein: CSASSVGSSYNEQFF. The rearrangement links TRBV20-1 to TRBJ2-1; TRBD2 might be the D (5 bases). Per germline, CDR1 DFQATT and CDR2 SNEGSKA (reference sequence). The CDR3 is 15 amino acids. V was trimmed by 3 bases and J by 0 bases, leaving 12 bases between them.

The CDR3: CASSLWDRGSYNSPLHF. The CDR3 coding sequence is TGTGCCAGCAGCCTCTGGGACAGAGGTTCCTATAATTCACCCCTCCACTTT. The gene calls are TRBV3-1 (or the pseudogene TRBV3-2) and TRBJ1-6; 7 nucleotides match TRBD1. Germline CDR1 reads LGHDT; CDR2 reads YNNKEL (reference sequence). The CDR3 is 17 amino acids. The V gene end was trimmed by 4 bases and the J gene end by 1 base; junction bases not matched to a gene: 7.

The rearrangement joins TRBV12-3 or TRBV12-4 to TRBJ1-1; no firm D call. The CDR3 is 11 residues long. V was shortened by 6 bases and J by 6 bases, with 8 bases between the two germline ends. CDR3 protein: CASRQYAEAFF. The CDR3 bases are TGTGCCAGCAGGCAGTACGCTGAAGCTTTCTTT.

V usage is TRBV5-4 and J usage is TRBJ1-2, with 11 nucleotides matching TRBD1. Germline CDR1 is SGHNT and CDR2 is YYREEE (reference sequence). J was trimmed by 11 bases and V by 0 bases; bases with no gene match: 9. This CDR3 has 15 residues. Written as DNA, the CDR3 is TGTGCCAGCAGCTTGGAAGTGGACAGGGGGCGAATGTACACCTTC. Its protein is CASSLEVDRGRMYTF. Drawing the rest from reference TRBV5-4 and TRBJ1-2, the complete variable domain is ETGVTQSPTHLIKTRGQQVTLRCSSQSGHNTVSWYQQALGQGPQFIFQYYREEENGRGNFPPRFSGLQFPNYSSELNVNALELDDSALYLCASSLEVDRGRMYTFGSGTRLTVV.

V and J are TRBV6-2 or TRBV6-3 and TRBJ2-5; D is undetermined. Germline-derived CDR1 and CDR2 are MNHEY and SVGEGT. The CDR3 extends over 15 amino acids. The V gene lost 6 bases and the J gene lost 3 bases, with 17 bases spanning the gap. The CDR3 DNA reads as TGTGCCAGCAGCCGTGCCGCCTCCCGAAAAGAGACCCAGTACTTC. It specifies CASSRAASRKETQYF.

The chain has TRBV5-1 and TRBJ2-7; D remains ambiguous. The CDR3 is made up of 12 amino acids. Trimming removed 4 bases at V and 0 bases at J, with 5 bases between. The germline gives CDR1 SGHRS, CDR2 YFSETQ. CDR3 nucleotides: TGCGCCAGCAGCCCCCCCTCCTACGAGCAGTACTTC. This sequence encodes CASSPPSYEQYF.